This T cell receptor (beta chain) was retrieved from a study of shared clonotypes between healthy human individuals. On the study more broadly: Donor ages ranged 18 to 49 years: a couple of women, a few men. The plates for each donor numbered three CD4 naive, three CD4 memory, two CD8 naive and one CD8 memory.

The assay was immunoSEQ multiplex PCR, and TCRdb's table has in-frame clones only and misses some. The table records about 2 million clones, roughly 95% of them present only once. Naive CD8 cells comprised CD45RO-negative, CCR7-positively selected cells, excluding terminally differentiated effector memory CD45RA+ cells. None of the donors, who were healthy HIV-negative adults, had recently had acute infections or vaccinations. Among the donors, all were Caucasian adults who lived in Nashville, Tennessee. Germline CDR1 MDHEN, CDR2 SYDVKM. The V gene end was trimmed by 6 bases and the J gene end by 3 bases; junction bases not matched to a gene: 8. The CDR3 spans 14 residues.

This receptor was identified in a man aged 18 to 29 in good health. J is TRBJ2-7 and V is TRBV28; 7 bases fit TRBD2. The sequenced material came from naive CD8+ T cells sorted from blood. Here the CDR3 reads CASSLGASGYEQYF. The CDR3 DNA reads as TGTGCCAGCAGCCTAGGGGCTAGCGGCTACGAGCAGTACTTC.